This TCR beta chain derives from a study of shared clonotypes between healthy human individuals. CDR1 LNHDA and CDR2 SQIVND come from the germline V gene (reference sequence). V lost 6 bases to trimming and J lost 9 bases; unmatched junction nucleotides: 11. The CDR3 has 15 residues. Study outcomes and limitations: Shared clonotypes across all four donors exceeded non-shared ones in generation probability.

Negatively enriched CD4+ T cells were divided by CD45RA into naive and memory. Sorted-subset replicate PCRs used around 200 ng DNA, tens of thousands of T cell genomes. Libraries were prepared by immunoSEQ multiplex PCR; TCRdb keeps only in-frame clonotypes and omits some of them. The data show approximately 700,000 clones, 73% seen once. A remark on this clone: What it recognizes is unknown.

This sequence originates from a young woman in good health. Material: memory CD4+ T cells sorted from blood. Sample subset: CD45RA-negative fraction. J is TRBJ1-5 and V is TRBV19; 10 bases agree with TRBD1. CDR3 nucleotide sequence: TGTGCCAGTAGCCCCCCCGACAGGGGGCTATGGCCCCAGCATTTT. Translated, it gives CASSPPDRGLWPQHF.